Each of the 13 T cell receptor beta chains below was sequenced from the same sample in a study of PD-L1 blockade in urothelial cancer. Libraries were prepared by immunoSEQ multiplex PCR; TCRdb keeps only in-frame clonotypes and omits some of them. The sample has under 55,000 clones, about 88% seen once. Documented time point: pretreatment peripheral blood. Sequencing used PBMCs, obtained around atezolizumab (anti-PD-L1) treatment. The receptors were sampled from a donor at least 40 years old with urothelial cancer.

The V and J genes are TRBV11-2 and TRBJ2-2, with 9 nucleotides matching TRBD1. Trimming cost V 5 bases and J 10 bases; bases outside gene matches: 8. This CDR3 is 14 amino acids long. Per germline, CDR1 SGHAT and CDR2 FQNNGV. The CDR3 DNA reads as TGTGCCAGCAGCGCCCGGACAGGGGAAGCGGAGCTGTTTTTT. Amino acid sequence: CASSARTGEAELFF.

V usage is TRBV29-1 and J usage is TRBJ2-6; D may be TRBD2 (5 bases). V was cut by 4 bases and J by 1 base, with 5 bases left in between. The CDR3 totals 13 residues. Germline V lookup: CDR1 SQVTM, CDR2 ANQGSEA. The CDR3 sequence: CSVAGSGANVLTF. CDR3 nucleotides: TGCAGCGTTGCGGGGTCTGGGGCCAACGTCCTGACTTTC.

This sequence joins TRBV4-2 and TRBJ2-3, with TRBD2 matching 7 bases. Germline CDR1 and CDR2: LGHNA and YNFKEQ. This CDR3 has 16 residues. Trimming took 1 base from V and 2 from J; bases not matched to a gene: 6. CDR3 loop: CASSQGLSGNTDTQYF. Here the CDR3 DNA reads TGTGCCAGCAGCCAAGGGCTCAGCGGGAACACAGATACGCAGTATTTT.

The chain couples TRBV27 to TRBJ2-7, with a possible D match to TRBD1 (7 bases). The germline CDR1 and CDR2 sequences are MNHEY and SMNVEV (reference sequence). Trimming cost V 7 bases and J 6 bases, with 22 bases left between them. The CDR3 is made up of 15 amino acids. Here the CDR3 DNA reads TGTGCCAGCAACCCATCGGGGCACAGGGGAGGCGAGCAGTACTTC. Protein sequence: CASNPSGHRGGEQYF.

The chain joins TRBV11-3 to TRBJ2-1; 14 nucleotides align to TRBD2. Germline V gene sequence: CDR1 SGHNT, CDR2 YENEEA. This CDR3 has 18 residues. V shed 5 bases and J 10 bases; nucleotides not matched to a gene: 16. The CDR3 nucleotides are TGTGCCAGCAGCCAGTTCCCCCTGACTAGCGGGAGGGGAGGGGAGCAGTTCTTC. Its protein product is CASSQFPLTSGRGGEQFF.

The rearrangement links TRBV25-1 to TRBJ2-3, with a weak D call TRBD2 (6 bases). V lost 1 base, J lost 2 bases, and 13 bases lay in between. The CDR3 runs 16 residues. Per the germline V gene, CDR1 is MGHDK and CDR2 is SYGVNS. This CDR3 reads CASSEWGSGITDTQYF. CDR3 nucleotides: TGTGCCAGCAGTGAATGGGGTAGCGGAATCACAGATACGCAGTATTTT.

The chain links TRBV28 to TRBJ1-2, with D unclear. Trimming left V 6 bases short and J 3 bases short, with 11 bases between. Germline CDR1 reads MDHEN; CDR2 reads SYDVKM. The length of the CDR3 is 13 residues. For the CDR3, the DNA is TGTGCCAGCAGCCCGGTAGTGGACTATGGCTACACCTTC. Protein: CASSPVVDYGYTF.

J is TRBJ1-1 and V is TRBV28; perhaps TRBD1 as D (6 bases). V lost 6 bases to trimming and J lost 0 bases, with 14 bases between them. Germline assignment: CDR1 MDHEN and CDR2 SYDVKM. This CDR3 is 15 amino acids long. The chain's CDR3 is CASRARGLVNTEAFF. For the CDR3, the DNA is TGTGCCAGCAGAGCGAGGGGGTTGGTGAACACTGAAGCTTTCTTT.

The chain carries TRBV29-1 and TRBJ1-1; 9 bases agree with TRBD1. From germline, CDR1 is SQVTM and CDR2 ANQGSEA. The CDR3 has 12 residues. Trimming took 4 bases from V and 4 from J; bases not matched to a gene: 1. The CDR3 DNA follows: TGCAGCGTTGGACAGGGGGTCACTGAAGCTTTCTTT. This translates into CSVGQGVTEAFF.

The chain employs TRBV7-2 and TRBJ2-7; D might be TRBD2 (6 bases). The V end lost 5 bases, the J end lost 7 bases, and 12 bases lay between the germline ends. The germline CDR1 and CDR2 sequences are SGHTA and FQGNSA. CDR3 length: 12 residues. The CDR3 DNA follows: TGTGCCAGCAGCCCCCCCGGGGGTGAGCAGTACTTC. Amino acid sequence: CASSPPGGEQYF.

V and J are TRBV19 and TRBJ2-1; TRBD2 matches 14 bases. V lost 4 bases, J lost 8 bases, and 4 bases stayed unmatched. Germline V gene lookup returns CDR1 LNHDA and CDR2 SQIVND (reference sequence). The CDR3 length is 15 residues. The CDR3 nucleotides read TGTGCCAGTAGTACCGGGACTAGCGGGAGTCATGAGCAGTTCTTC. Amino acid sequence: CASSTGTSGSHEQFF.

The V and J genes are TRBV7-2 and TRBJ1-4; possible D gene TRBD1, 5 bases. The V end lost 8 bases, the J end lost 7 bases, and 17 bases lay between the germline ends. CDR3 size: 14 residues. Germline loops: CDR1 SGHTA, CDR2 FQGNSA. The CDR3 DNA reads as TGTGCCAGCGGAATGGGGGGGTTTGCTGAAAAACTGTTTTTT. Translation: CASGMGGFAEKLFF. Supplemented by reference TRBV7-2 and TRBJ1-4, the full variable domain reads GAGVSQSPSNKVTEKGKDVELRCDPISGHTALYWYRQSLGQGLEFLIYFQGNSAPDKSGLPSDRFSAERTGGSVSTLTIQRTQQEDSAVYLCASGMGGFAEKLFFGSGTQLSVL.

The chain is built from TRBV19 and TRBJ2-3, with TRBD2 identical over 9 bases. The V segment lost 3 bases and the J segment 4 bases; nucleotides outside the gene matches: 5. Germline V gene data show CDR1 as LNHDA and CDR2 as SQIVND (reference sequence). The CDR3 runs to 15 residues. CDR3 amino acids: CASSMGGRASDTQYF. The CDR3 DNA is TGTGCCAGTAGTATGGGCGGGAGGGCCTCAGATACGCAGTATTTT. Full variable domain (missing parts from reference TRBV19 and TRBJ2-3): DGGITQSPKYLFRKEGQNVTLSCEQNLNHDAMYWYRQDPGQGLRLIYYSQIVNDFQKGDIAEGYSVSREKKESFPLTVTSAQKNPTAFYLCASSMGGRASDTQYFGPGTRLTVL.